This T cell receptor (beta chain) was sequenced in a study of radiotherapy plus CTLA-4 blockade in lung cancer. The data were produced by immunoSEQ multiplex PCR, yet TCRdb's version contains in-frame clones alone and is incomplete. The profile shows some 66,000 clones, about 85% of them singletons. Germline V gene data show CDR1 as MNHEY and CDR2 as SMNVEV (reference sequence). The CDR3 totals 14 residues. The rearrangement joins TRBV27 to TRBJ2-5; 7 nucleotides agree with TRBD1. The J call is in doubt because the DNA end fits TRBJ2-7 better. Here the sequenced sample was peripheral blood, taken from a patient treated with radiotherapy plus ipilimumab. The sequence was collected from a human donor with non-small cell lung cancer who had a partial response to radiotherapy plus ipilimumab. The CDR3 DNA is TGTGCCAGCACCAAGACAGGGATCTCCTACGAGCAGTACTTC. As protein: CASTKTGISYEQYF.